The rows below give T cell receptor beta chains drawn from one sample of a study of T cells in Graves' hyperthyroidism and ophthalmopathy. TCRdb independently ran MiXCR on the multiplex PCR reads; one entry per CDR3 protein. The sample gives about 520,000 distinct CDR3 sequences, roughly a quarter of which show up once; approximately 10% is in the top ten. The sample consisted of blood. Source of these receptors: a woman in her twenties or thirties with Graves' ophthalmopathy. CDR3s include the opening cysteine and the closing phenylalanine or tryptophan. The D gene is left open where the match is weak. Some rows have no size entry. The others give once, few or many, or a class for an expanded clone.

CASSFDLRGAYEQYF	TGTGCCAGCAGTTTTGACCTTCGCGGGGCCTACGAGCAGTACTTC	NA	TRBV12-3/TRBV12-4	TRBJ2-7	NA
CRGQGGEENIQYF	TGCAGAGGCCAGGGGGGGGAGGAAAACATTCAGTACTTC	NA	TRBV20-1	TRBJ2-4	NA
CASSAWGGPEAFF	TGTGCCAGCAGTGCCTGGGGGGGCCCTGAAGCTTTCTTT	NA	TRBV25-1	TRBJ1-1	many
CASSRDRGTGYTF	TGTGCCAGCTCACGGGACAGGGGAACGGGCTACACCTTC	TRBD1	TRBV6-2/TRBV6-3	TRBJ1-2	few
CAWGTGYHEQYF	TGTGCCTGGGGCACAGGGTACCACGAGCAGTACTTC	NA	TRBV30	TRBJ2-7	many
CASSYSIWGLAKNIQYF	TGTGCCAGCAGTTACTCGATATGGGGATTAGCCAAAAACATTCAGTACTTC	NA	TRBV6-2/TRBV6-3	TRBJ2-4	many
CATSDRGYEQYF	TGTGCCACCTCAGACAGGGGCTACGAGCAGTACTTC	TRBD1	TRBV6-1	TRBJ2-7	NA
CASSFWTTNTGELFF	TGTGCCAGCAGTTTTTGGACAACGAACACCGGGGAGCTGTTTTTT	NA	TRBV12-3/TRBV12-4	TRBJ2-2	many
CASSQEQNPIWGFNYGYTF	TGCGCCAGCAGCCAAGAGCAAAACCCGATCTGGGGGTTTAACTATGGCTACACCTTC	NA	TRBV4-1	TRBJ1-2	many
CASSLDREWHEQYF	TGTGCCAGCAGCTTAGACAGGGAGTGGCACGAGCAGTACTTC	TRBD1	TRBV5-6	TRBJ2-7	NA
CASSLWPTDDTEAFF	TGTGCCAGCAGCTTGTGGCCCACGGATGACACTGAAGCTTTCTTT	NA	TRBV7-9	TRBJ1-1	many
CAWNRAGDSPLHF	TGTGCCTGGAATCGGGCCGGGGATTCACCCCTCCACTTT	NA	TRBV30	TRBJ1-6	NA
CASSSAAGAMNTEAFF	TGTGCCAGCAGTTCCGCAGCGGGGGCTATGAACACTGAAGCTTTCTTT	NA	TRBV27	TRBJ1-1	NA
CASSLWTGGTPYNEQFF	TGTGCCAGCAGTCTGTGGACAGGCGGTACACCGTACAATGAGCAGTTCTTC	TRBD1	TRBV12-3/TRBV12-4	TRBJ2-1	many
CASAGTRAPGNTIYF	TGTGCCAGCGCCGGAACGAGGGCACCTGGAAACACCATATATTTT	NA	TRBV6-5	TRBJ1-3	many
CASSVGSTGNTIYF	TGTGCCAGCAGCGTAGGGAGTACTGGAAACACCATATATTTT	NA	TRBV9	TRBJ1-3	NA
CASIQATYEQYF	TGTGCCAGCATACAGGCAACCTACGAGCAGTACTTC	NA	TRBV2	TRBJ2-7	NA
CASSYRATGYYGYTF	TGTGCCAGCAGTTACAGGGCGACAGGCTACTATGGCTACACCTTC	NA	TRBV6-5	TRBJ1-2	NA
CASILNQPQHF	TGCGCCAGCATCCTCAATCAGCCCCAGCATTTT	NA	TRBV5-1	TRBJ1-5	NA
CASSPARDRTYSHEQYF	TGTGCCAGCAGTCCTGCCCGGGACCGCACGTATTCCCACGAGCAGTACTTC	NA	TRBV27	TRBJ2-7	NA
CASSPDGTARYGYTF	TGTGCCAGCAGTCCAGACGGGACGGCTAGATATGGCTACACCTTC	NA	TRBV12-3/TRBV12-4	TRBJ1-2	NA
CASSFPGAEETQYF	TGTGCCAGCAGTTTCCCAGGGGCTGAGGAGACCCAGTACTTC	NA	TRBV6-5	TRBJ2-5	NA
CASSYGPAGEQETQYF	TGTGCCAGCAGTTACGGTCCAGCGGGGGAGCAAGAGACCCAGTACTTC	TRBD2	TRBV6-2/TRBV6-3	TRBJ2-5	many
CASSLFQGNYYEQYF	TGTGCCAGCAGCTTATTCCAGGGGAACTACTACGAGCAGTACTTC	NA	TRBV11-1	TRBJ2-7	few
CSATEQRNTEAFF	TGCAGCGCGACAGAACAGAGAAACACTGAAGCTTTCTTT	NA	TRBV29-1	TRBJ1-1	many
CASSPQGTDYGYTF	TGTGCCAGCAGTCCACAGGGGACGGACTATGGCTACACCTTC	TRBD1	TRBV6-1	TRBJ1-2	many
CASSLNRGNEQYF	TGTGCCAGCAGTCTGAATAGGGGTAACGAGCAGTACTTC	NA	TRBV12-3/TRBV12-4	TRBJ2-7	NA
CSASLVAQETQYF	TGCAGTGCTAGCCTGGTAGCACAAGAGACCCAGTACTTC	NA	TRBV20-1	TRBJ2-5	many
CASSFTSLGGELFF	TGTGCCAGCAGTTTTACTAGCCTGGGCGGGGAGCTGTTTTTT	NA	TRBV6-5	TRBJ2-2	NA
CASSLAHRTGEGGELFF	TGTGCCAGCAGCTTAGCGCATCGCACGGGAGAGGGAGGGGAGCTGTTTTTT	NA	TRBV11-1	TRBJ2-2	many
CASSSRDAEQYF	TGTGCCAGCAGTTCGCGGGACGCCGAGCAGTACTTC	NA	TRBV6-5	TRBJ2-7	many
CASSLSTGTGELFF	TGTGCCAGCTCACTTTCGACAGGTACCGGGGAGCTGTTTTTT	NA	TRBV18	TRBJ2-2	many
CASELPGQTETQYF	TGTGCCAGCGAGCTCCCGGGACAGACAGAGACCCAGTACTTC	TRBD1	TRBV6-1	TRBJ2-5	once
CASRSGGQETQYF	TGTGCCAGCAGGAGCGGGGGACAAGAGACCCAGTACTTC	TRBD2	TRBV6-1	TRBJ2-5	many
CASSYRDGAYEQYF	TGTGCCAGCAGTTACCGGGACGGAGCCTACGAGCAGTACTTC	NA	TRBV6-2/TRBV6-3	TRBJ2-7	few
CASSQELRGPTGEQYF	TGTGCCAGCAGCCAAGAATTGAGGGGACCAACGGGCGAGCAGTACTTC	NA	TRBV4-2	TRBJ2-7	many
CSVPRGQETQYF	TGCAGTGTCCCGAGGGGCCAAGAGACCCAGTACTTC	NA	TRBV20-1	TRBJ2-5	NA
CAILSTGFDEQYF	TGTGCCATCCTATCAACAGGGTTCGACGAGCAGTACTTC	NA	TRBV6-1	TRBJ2-7	NA
CASSESTGSLYGYTF	TGCGCCAGCAGTGAGTCGACCGGCAGTCTCTATGGCTACACCTTC	NA	TRBV10-2	TRBJ1-2	NA
CASRLGPWGPTEAFF	TGTGCCAGCAGACTAGGGCCCTGGGGGCCTACTGAAGCTTTCTTT	NA	TRBV6-1	TRBJ1-1	many
CASRRDNSGNTIYF	TGTGCCAGCAGGCGGGACAACTCTGGAAACACCATATATTTT	NA	TRBV6-2/TRBV6-3	TRBJ1-3	NA
CASSLAWDRRAYEQYF	TGTGCCAGCAGCTTAGCGTGGGACAGGCGAGCCTACGAGCAGTACTTC	TRBD1	TRBV7-2	TRBJ2-7	NA
CASNKGGGNTEAFF	TGTGCCAGCAATAAAGGGGGGGGGAACACTGAAGCTTTCTTT	NA	TRBV9	TRBJ1-1	few
CASSLLGLAAITYEQYF	TGTGCCAGCAGCTTATTAGGACTAGCGGCGATAACCTACGAGCAGTACTTC	TRBD2	TRBV7-8	TRBJ2-7	NA
CASSVGGAGNTIYF	TGTGCCAGCAGTGTTGGCGGGGCTGGAAACACCATATATTTT	NA	TRBV2	TRBJ1-3	few
CASSWGQWILYF	TGTGCCAGCAGCTGGGGACAGTGGATTCTGTACTTC	TRBD1	TRBV2	TRBJ2-4	NA
CASSLDGAGELFF	TGTGCCAGCAGCTTAGACGGGGCCGGGGAGCTGTTTTTT	NA	TRBV7-8	TRBJ2-2	many
CASQQGAAYSPLHF	TGTGCCAGCCAACAGGGGGCGGCTTACTCACCCCTCCACTTT	TRBD1	TRBV27	TRBJ1-6	few
CASSHDIYGYTF	TGTGCCAGCAGCCACGACATCTATGGCTACACCTTC	NA	TRBV9	TRBJ1-2	few
CASSPAPPGENYGYTF	TGTGCCAGCTCACCAGCCCCGCCGGGGGAGAACTATGGCTACACCTTC	NA	TRBV18	TRBJ1-2	many
CASSHRGQGAYGYTF	TGCGCCAGCAGCCACCGAGGACAGGGGGCCTATGGCTACACCTTC	TRBD1	TRBV4-1	TRBJ1-2	NA
CASSEGYDYGYTF	TGTGCCAGCAGTGAAGGGTATGACTATGGCTACACCTTC	NA	TRBV12-3/TRBV12-4	TRBJ1-2	NA
CASSLVGGKSYTF	TGTGCCAGCAGTTTAGTCGGCGGGAAGAGCTACACCTTC	NA	TRBV28	TRBJ1-2	NA